One TCR beta chain is described in this entry. Its antigen remains undetermined. No clone much larger than this one lies a single base away; base qualities are absent. This record comes from a study of blood T cell repertoires in COVID-19 (dated by TCRdb to the early 2020s). About the full investigation: Collaborator samples came from the United States, Italy and Spain and covered acute and convalescent phases of COVID-19. The material from the prospective study consisted of cDNA or gDNA derived from T cells, B-cell-depleted T cells, or PBMCs. Deeply sampled blood TCRbeta repertoires from subjects exposed to, actively infected with, or recovered from COVID-19 were included in the dataset. The repertoires were released in a freely available public database intended as a resource for research on the immune response to SARS-CoV-2. The samples were drawn from the first 160 participants of the ongoing ImmuneRACE study and from roughly 1,300 subjects provided by 6 global collaborators. Sample metadata almost always included a de-identified subject ID, COVID-19 status, age in years and sex. Where available, HLA class I and class II types were obtained from metadata supplied by the sample provider rather than from assay-based typing.

Participants in the prospective study were aged about 18 to 100 years, lived in some 24 United States geographic areas, and enrolled through a virtual design. Cohort assignment in the prospective study relied on participant-reported clinical history from a screening survey and a study questionnaire. Mobile phlebotomists in the prospective study collected whole blood, serum and a nasopharyngeal or oropharyngeal swab from every participant. Prospective study participants could optionally give additional blood draws and questionnaires over an approximately two-month period. Blood samples from the prospective study were shipped frozen or at room temperature prior to DNA extraction. The immunoSEQ Assay, a bias-controlled multiplex PCR, was used to amplify TCRbeta CDR3 regions from genomic DNA. In the authors' own workflow: The number of nucleated cells in each sample was estimated from the amplification of reference gene primers within the assay. Sequence reads were collapsed and filtered to measure the absolute abundance of every unique TCRbeta CDR3 rearrangement. Productive Simpson clonality was computed per sample as the square root of Simpson's diversity index over productive rearrangements. TCRdb limited this immuneACCESS table to in-frame rearrangements with V and J called. A share of clones is missing; checked studies link under half to unresolved V genes, and the rest is unexplained. That table gives V, J and clone size, and the DNA gave D and trimming. The sample table lists about 140,000 clones, 84% of them with a count of one. Clones ranked in the top ten supply approximately 3% of the sample.

Study-level results and caveats: The quantity of clinical and demographic metadata differed by source and by participant and was supplied without curation.

The CDR3 numbers 16 residues from cysteine through phenylalanine. Only the CDR3 DNA stays, 48 bases, in frame from base 1. CDR1 and CDR2 were assigned from the germline V gene (reference sequence) as SGHKS and YYEKEE. After removal of 4 bases from V and 3 bases from J, the junction retains 6 bases not matched to a gene. Sequencing was carried out using PBMCs or T cells enriched from blood (not recorded which). Recombination joined TRBV5-5 with TRBJ2-2, with 10 middle bases fitting TRBD2. The sequence came from a woman aged 45-60 years with acute COVID-19. CDR3 protein: CASSPLAGRDTGELFF. In nucleotide form, the sequence is TGTGCCAGCAGCCCACTAGCGGGGCGGGACACCGGGGAGCTGTTTTTT.